This TCR beta chain stems from a study of blood T cell repertoires in COVID-19 (dated by TCRdb to 2019 to 2021). Some background on the complete study: Samples from collaborators originated in the United States, Italy and Spain and spanned both the acute and convalescent phases of COVID-19. The material from the prospective study consisted of cDNA or gDNA derived from T cells, B-cell-depleted T cells, or PBMCs. Subjects who had been exposed to COVID-19, were actively infected with it, or had recovered from it provided the deeply sampled blood TCRbeta repertoires that made up the dataset. A freely available public database, intended as a resource for researchers studying the immune response to SARS-CoV-2, is where the repertoires were released. Samples were obtained from the ongoing ImmuneRACE study (first 160 participants) and from about 1,300 subjects provided by 6 global collaborators. Nearly every sample came with metadata listing a de-identified subject ID, COVID-19 status, age in years and sex. Where available, HLA class I and class II types were obtained from metadata supplied by the sample provider rather than from assay-based typing.

Overall results and qualifications from the work: Clinical and demographic metadata were provided uncurated, with the amount varying by source and participant.

TCRbeta CDR3 regions were amplified from genomic DNA using the immunoSEQ Assay, a bias-controlled multiplex PCR. The source study handled its data this way. Within the assay, amplification of reference gene primers was used to estimate how many nucleated cells each sample contained. To quantify the absolute abundance of each unique TCRbeta CDR3 rearrangement, sequence reads were collapsed and filtered. Productive Simpson clonality was computed per sample as the square root of Simpson's diversity index over productive rearrangements. TCRdb obtained this table from immuneACCESS and retained in-frame rearrangements with V and J assigned. These tables miss some clones; where compared with another copy, unresolved V genes account for less than half of the shortfall, and the remainder is unexplained. Clone size and the V and J calls come from that table; the DNA yielded D and trimming. Recorded for this sample are 40,000 to 50,000 clones; around 89% of them occurred a single time. The leading ten clones occupy 6.2% of the sample.

Concerning this clone itself: Its antigen has not been determined. Base qualities are not provided; no much larger clone lies one nucleotide away.

Each collaborating institution followed its own protocols to collect whole blood in K2EDTA tubes. For TCRbeta analysis, collaborator samples were shipped as frozen whole blood, as isolated PBMCs, or as DNA extracted from either sample type. This sequence originates from a human donor in a cohort sampled during active COVID-19. Sequenced sample: peripheral blood.

The DNA reads as follows: TGCGCCAGCAGCCAAACCACAGGGAGCAATCAGCCCCAGCATTTT. Its coded protein is CASSQTTGSNQPQHF. The sequence links TRBV4-3 to TRBJ1-5; possibly the D gene is TRBD1, per 6 matching bases. The V and J ends are trimmed by 2 bases and 1 base, leaving 9 bases between them. Including cysteine and phenylalanine, the CDR3 has 15 amino acids. CDR3 DNA only is kept here, 45 bases in frame from base 1. CDR1 LGHNA and CDR2 YSLEER are derived from the germline V gene.